A single sample is the source of the 20 T cell receptor beta chains below, sequenced in a study of blood T cell repertoires in COVID-19. The assay was immunoSEQ multiplex PCR, and TCRdb's table has in-frame clones only and misses some. The profile covers some 270,000 clones, with approximately 90% appearing a single time and roughly 0.8% taken by the ten largest. The source material was peripheral blood. The receptors originated from a man aged 25 to 40 with acute or convalescent COVID-19.

This clone was seen a few times. The chain combines TRBV5-1 with TRBJ1-2, with D maybe TRBD1 (6 bases). The CDR3 is made up of 15 amino acids. Trimming shortened V by 5 bases and J by 8 bases, and 22 bases separated the two germline ends. The germline CDR1 and CDR2 sequences are SGHRS and YFSETQ. The CDR3, as DNA: TGCGCCAGCAGTTTAGGCAGGGGAGTTTTTGAGGGCTACACCTTC. This codes for CASSLGRGVFEGYTF.

On this clone itself: The sample carries other DNA sequences with the same CDR3. The gene calls are TRBV5-1 and TRBJ1-3; D unresolved. The V and J ends lost 4 bases and 0 bases respectively, with 5 bases between them. The CDR3 covers 13 residues. Looked up from germline, CDR1 is SGHRS and CDR2 is YFSETQ. This CDR3 reads CASSPSSGNTIYF. The CDR3 DNA reads as TGCGCCAGCAGCCCGAGCTCTGGAAACACCATATATTTT.

The V call is TRBV7-9, the J call TRBJ2-5; D unresolved. CDR3 length equals 11 residues. Germline lookup yields CDR1 SEHNR and CDR2 FQNEAQ (reference sequence). V was trimmed by 5 bases and J by 4 bases, leaving 5 bases between them. In DNA, the CDR3 is TGTGCCAGCAGCCCATTAGAGACCCAGTACTTC. It yields the protein CASSPLETQYF.

This chain links TRBV19 with TRBJ1-4, with TRBD1 as a possible D gene (6 bases). This CDR3 is 15 amino acids long. CDR1 is LNHDA and CDR2 is SQIVND in the germline V gene (reference sequence). Deletions cut 9 bases from V and 3 bases from J, with 17 bases between. The CDR3 is CASADRPSSNEKLFF. The CDR3 nucleotides read TGTGCCAGCGCTGACAGGCCGAGCTCTAATGAAAAACTGTTTTTT.

CDR3 in DNA: TGCGCCAGCAGCCTAGGACAGCTTATGAACACTGAAGCTTTCTTT. The encoded protein is CASSLGQLMNTEAFF. This chain links TRBV5-1 with TRBJ1-1; TRBD1 might be the D (6 bases). The CDR3 loop spans 15 amino acids. V lost 4 bases, J lost 0 bases, and 13 bases lay in between. Germline V CDR1 and CDR2: SGHRS, YFSETQ.

This clone has only one observation. Mismatch with germline at one junction end may stem from a read error. The gene calls are TRBV7-7 and TRBJ2-5, with D possibly being TRBD1 (5 bases). From germline, CDR1 is SSHAT and CDR2 FNYEAQ (reference sequence). CDR3 length: 15 residues. The CDR3 sequence: CASSLGAGFQETQYF. CDR3 in DNA: TGTGCTAGCAGCTTAGGGGCCGGATTTCAAGAGACCCAGTACTTC.

The J gene is TRBJ2-3, the V gene TRBV5-1, with 9 bases matching TRBD2. The CDR3 covers 15 residues. V shed 2 bases and J 6 bases; nucleotides not matched to a gene: 7. Per the germline V gene, CDR1 is SGHRS and CDR2 is YFSETQ. CDR3 in amino acids: CASSFGLARHDTQYF. The CDR3 DNA reads TGCGCCAGCAGCTTTGGACTAGCGCGTCACGATACGCAGTATTTT. The full variable domain, completed using reference TRBV5-1 and TRBJ2-3, is KAGVTQTPRYLIKTRGQQVTLSCSPISGHRSVSWYQQTPGQGLQFLFEYFSETQRNKGNFPGRFSGRQFSNSRSEMNVSTLELGDSALYLCASSFGLARHDTQYFGPGTRLTVL.

The rearrangement joins TRBV28 to TRBJ2-3; 8 bases fit TRBD2. This CDR3 spans 15 amino acids. Germline assignment: CDR1 MDHEN and CDR2 SYDVKM. The V gene end was trimmed by 5 bases and the J gene end by 5 bases; junction bases not matched to a gene: 9. Here the CDR3 reads CASSPGGAGKDTQYF. Here the CDR3 DNA reads TGTGCCAGCAGTCCCGGGGGGGCCGGTAAAGATACGCAGTATTTT.

The chain recombines TRBV30 with TRBJ1-5; possibly TRBD1 for D (6 bases). V was clipped by 3 bases and J by 5 bases, with 11 bases between them. Germline assignment: CDR1 GTSNPN and CDR2 SVGIG (reference sequence). The CDR3 consists of 13 residues. CDR3 DNA: TGTGCCTGGAGCGGGGACACCTATCAGCCCCAGCATTTT. It codes for CAWSGDTYQPQHF.

The chain uses TRBV28 and TRBJ1-6; D might be TRBD1 (6 bases). The ends were cut back, 7 bases at V and 5 bases at J, with 12 bases in the middle. The germline gives CDR1 MDHEN, CDR2 SYDVKM. This CDR3 region has 14 residues. The DNA for the CDR3 is TGTGCCAGCACCCGGACAGCAGATAATTCACCCCTCCACTTT. This codes for CASTRTADNSPLHF.

The V gene is TRBV30, the J gene TRBJ1-2; 7 bases map to TRBD1. There are 14 residues in the CDR3. CDR1 and CDR2 from the germline V gene are GTSNPN and SVGIG (reference sequence). J was trimmed by 2 bases and V by 3 bases; bases with no gene match: 6. The CDR3 region is CAWRPGTENYGYTF. The CDR3 DNA reads as TGTGCCTGGAGGCCCGGGACAGAGAACTATGGCTACACCTTC.

This clone was counted only a few times. The chain combines TRBV20-1 with TRBJ2-7; TRBD1 is a possible D gene (6 bases). V dropped 6 bases and J dropped 3 bases, with 9 bases sitting between them. Per germline, CDR1 DFQATT and CDR2 SNEGSKA (reference sequence). CDR3 length: 11 amino acids. CDR3 amino acids: CSAIRGYEQYF. The CDR3 nucleotides read TGCAGTGCGATCAGGGGCTACGAGCAGTACTTC.

The V and J genes are TRBV6-6 and TRBJ2-7; D is unresolved. Between the trimmed V and J ends, which lost 9 bases and 0 bases, there was a span of 15 bases. Germline V gives CDR1 MNHNY, CDR2 SVGAGI (reference sequence). CDR3 size: 14 residues. CDR3: CASHPKRGSYEQYF. CDR3 DNA: TGTGCCAGTCACCCGAAACGAGGCTCCTACGAGCAGTACTTC.

The chain carries TRBV10-2 and TRBJ1-5; D is unclear. Germline values: CDR1 WSHSY, CDR2 SAAADI. V was clipped by 0 bases and J by 4 bases, with 16 bases between them. This CDR3 spans 17 amino acids. The CDR3 loop is CASSESWAGTTNQPQHF. CDR3 DNA sequence: TGCGCCAGCAGTGAGTCCTGGGCAGGTACCACAAATCAGCCCCAGCATTTT.

The J gene is TRBJ2-2, the V gene TRBV7-2; no reliable D call. Germline V gene data show CDR1 as SGHTA and CDR2 as FQGNSA. Trimming removed 1 base from V and 1 base from J, with 10 bases in between. This CDR3 has 16 amino acids. The CDR3 nucleotides read TGTGCCAGCAGCTTAGAGGCCAGGCGGAACACCGGGGAGCTGTTTTTT. It specifies CASSLEARRNTGELFF.

The chain employs TRBV3-1 (or the pseudogene TRBV3-2) and TRBJ2-1; tentative D call: TRBD2 (5 bases). Trimming pared 7 bases from V and 8 bases from J, leaving 12 bases between. This CDR3 has 12 amino acids. Germline V gives CDR1 LGHDT, CDR2 YNNKEL (reference sequence). CDR3 coding DNA: TGTGCCAGCAAAGGAGGCTTGGATGAGCAGTTCTTC. Translating gives CASKGGLDEQFF.

The genes are TRBV7-9 and TRBJ1-1; tentatively, D is TRBD1 (5 bases). Germline values: CDR1 SEHNR, CDR2 FQNEAQ (reference sequence). The CDR3 spans 13 residues. V gave up 8 bases and J gave up 3 bases, with 13 bases separating them. The chain's CDR3 is CASGGQGHTEAFF. In DNA form, the CDR3 reads TGTGCCAGCGGCGGTCAGGGCCACACTGAAGCTTTCTTT.

The gene calls are TRBV28 and TRBJ2-5, with a tentative D call TRBD2 (5 bases). Trimming removed 5 bases from V and 5 bases from J, with 12 bases in between. The germline CDR1 and CDR2 sequences are MDHEN and SYDVKM. The CDR3 loop spans 13 amino acids. The CDR3 DNA is TGTGCCAGCAGTGCGCGGGCGCCCGAGACCCAGTACTTC. Protein product: CASSARAPETQYF.

CDR3 bases: TGTGCCATCAGTCCGCAGGGCCCTGAAGCTTTCTTT. Translated: CAISPQGPEAFF. The chain couples TRBV10-3 to TRBJ1-1, with D possibly TRBD1 on 5 matching bases. The germline V and J ends were trimmed by 5 bases and 6 bases, with 10 bases remaining between them. CDR1 and CDR2 (germline): ENHRY, SYGVKD. The CDR3 has 12 residues.

The chain couples TRBV27 to TRBJ1-1; D not resolved. This CDR3 is built from 13 residues. V gave up 2 bases and J gave up 5 bases, with 9 bases separating them. Germline CDR1 and CDR2: MNHEY and SMNVEV (reference sequence). The DNA for the CDR3 is TGTGCCAGCAGTTTAAAGCGGGGTACTGAAGCTTTCTTT. Translated, it gives CASSLKRGTEAFF.